The rows below give T cell receptor beta chains drawn from one sample of a study of cytotoxic CD8 clonotypes in ibrutinib-treated CLL. Using immunoSEQ multiplex PCR, the repertoire was profiled, and TCRdb retains in-frame clones only, with some absent. This sample yields around 6,600 clones, of which roughly 74% are seen a single time; just under 5% belongs to the top ten. The sample was PBMCs, taken before ibrutinib treatment. The receptors stem from a human donor with chronic lymphocytic leukemia. CDR3s include the opening cysteine and the closing phenylalanine or tryptophan. The D gene is left open where the match is weak. Some rows have no size entry. The others give once, few or many, or a class for an expanded clone.

.	TRBV11-3	few	TRBJ2-7	TGTGCCAGCAGCCAAAGACGGGGTTTGGGCGAGCAGTACTTC	CASSQRRGLGEQYF
TRBD2	TRBV2	.	TRBJ2-1	TGTGCCAGCAGTGAAAACGGGCTAGCGGGAGAGGGTGAGCAGTTCTTC	CASSENGLAGEGEQFF
TRBD2	TRBV9	.	TRBJ2-5	TGTGCCAGCAGCGTAGGCGGGAGCAGGGAGACCCAGTACTTC	CASSVGGSRETQYF
.	TRBV5-5	.	TRBJ1-1	TGTGCCAGCAGCTTGGAACAGGGATTTAGATGGACTGAAGCTTTCTTT	CASSLEQGFRWTEAFF
TRBD1	TRBV10-3	.	TRBJ1-1	TGTGCCATCCGGGACAGGGCCATGAACACTGAAGCTTTCTTT	CAIRDRAMNTEAFF
TRBD2	TRBV7-6	.	TRBJ2-3	TGTGCCAGCAGCTTAGCCCTAGCGGGAGGGGCCGCAGATACGCAGTATTTT	CASSLALAGGAADTQYF
.	TRBV10-3	.	TRBJ1-2	TGTGCCATCAATAGGGATCCTAACTATGGCTACACCTTC	CAINRDPNYGYTF
.	TRBV5-5	few	TRBJ2-7	TGTGCCAGCAGCTCGGCCTCCTACGAGCAGTACTTC	CASSSASYEQYF
.	TRBV5-1	.	TRBJ2-7	TGCGCCAGCAGCCCGGAACCCCTAGCGTTGCAGTACTTC	CASSPEPLALQYF
.	TRBV18	.	TRBJ1-4	TGTGCCAGCTCGGAGACCCCATTGCCCGGAAAACTGTTTTTT	CASSETPLPGKLFF
.	TRBV2	.	TRBJ1-1	TGTGCCAGCAGTGAATTAGGGGGGACTGAAGCTTTCTTT	CASSELGGTEAFF
.	TRBV6-5	.	TRBJ2-2	TGTGCCAGCAGCGTCTGGGCCGGGGAGCTGTTTTTT	CASSVWAGELFF
.	TRBV19	.	TRBJ1-3	TGTGCCAGTAGTCCCGGGACTGGAAACACCATATATTTT	CASSPGTGNTIYF
.	TRBV5-6	.	TRBJ1-1	TGTGCCAGCAGCTTCCTATTTTCAGTGAACACTGAAGCTTTCTTT	CASSFLFSVNTEAFF
TRBD1	TRBV7-2	once	TRBJ2-1	TGTGCCAGCAGCACCGGGACAGGGGACAATGAGCAGTTCTTC	CASSTGTGDNEQFF
TRBD2	TRBV5-4	.	TRBJ2-5	TGTGCCAGCAGCCTTTCGATTAGGACTAGCCGAATGATGGAGACCCAGTACTTC	CASSLSIRTSRMMETQYF
.	TRBV5-1	.	TRBJ1-5	TGCGCCAGCAGCTTGGGGGTCAATCAGCCCCAGCATTTT	CASSLGVNQPQHF
TRBD2	TRBV5-6	.	TRBJ2-7	TGTGCCAGCAACGGGGTTCGAGCTAGCGGGAGGTATAGCTCCTACGAGCAGTACTTC	CASNGVRASGRYSSYEQYF
.	TRBV2	few	TRBJ1-5	TGTGCCAGCAGTGCCAGGGACATAAATCAGCCCCAGCATTTT	CASSARDINQPQHF
TRBD1	TRBV5-1	.	TRBJ2-2	TGCGCCAGCAGCACCGGGACAGGGCTGGCGGGACTGTACACCGGGGAGCTGTTTTTT	CASSTGTGLAGLYTGELFF
TRBD1	TRBV30	few	TRBJ1-5	TGTGCCTGGAGTGTAACGACAGGGGATCAGCCCCAGCATTTT	CAWSVTTGDQPQHF
TRBD2	TRBV4-2	.	TRBJ2-3	TGTGCCAGCAGCCACCAAGCGGGAGGGGGTGAAACAGATACGCAGTATTTT	CASSHQAGGGETDTQYF
.	TRBV29-1	.	TRBJ1-1	TGCAGCGTTGGAGTATCAGACAACACTGAAGCTTTCTTT	CSVGVSDNTEAFF
.	TRBV19	.	TRBJ2-5	TGTGCCAGTAGTATATTATCGCAGGGCCTCCGGCGGGAGACCCAGTACTTC	CASSILSQGLRRETQYF
TRBD2	TRBV19	.	TRBJ2-7	TGTGCCAGTTCGACTAGCGGAATCTCCTACGAGCAGTACTTC	CASSTSGISYEQYF
.	TRBV11-2	.	TRBJ1-2	TGTGCCAGCAGCTTATCATCATCCGGGAACTATGGCTACACCTTC	CASSLSSSGNYGYTF
TRBD1	TRBV5-5	.	TRBJ2-2	TGTGCCAGCATAACCGGGACAGTCAACACCGGGGAGCTGTTTTTT	CASITGTVNTGELFF
.	TRBV18	.	TRBJ1-5	TGTGCCAGCTCACCGGAGGGGAGCTATCAGCCCCAGCATTTT	CASSPEGSYQPQHF
TRBD2	TRBV29-1	once	TRBJ2-1	TGCAGCGTTCGGACTAGCGGGAGTGGTGAGCAGTTCTTC	CSVRTSGSGEQFF
TRBD1	TRBV4-3	.	TRBJ1-2	TGCGCCAGCAGCCAAGGGACAGGAGCGTCTGGCTACACCTTC	CASSQGTGASGYTF
.	TRBV19	.	TRBJ1-1	TGTGCCAGTAGTATGTCCCCCCAGGGACCGGAAGCTTTCTTT	CASSMSPQGPEAFF
TRBD1	TRBV27	once	TRBJ2-2	TGTGCCAGCAGTTTATACTTCTTGGGGACAGGGGGGTCCGGGGAGCTGTTTTTT	CASSLYFLGTGGSGELFF
.	TRBV7-2	.	TRBJ2-7	TGTGCCAGCAGCCCGGAGGGCCCACTGTGGGAGCAGTACTTC	CASSPEGPLWEQYF
.	TRBV19	.	TRBJ2-6	TGTGCCACCTCTCCCCAGCGCTCTGGGGCCAACGTCCTGACTTTC	CATSPQRSGANVLTF
TRBD2	TRBV19	.	TRBJ2-1	TGTGCCAGTAGTACCCGGGACTATGTCTACAATGAGCAGTTCTTC	CASSTRDYVYNEQFF
.	TRBV19	.	TRBJ1-2	TGTGCCAGTGACTCCAGCTATGGCTACACCTTC	CASDSSYGYTF
.	TRBV19	.	TRBJ2-7	TGTGCCAGTAGTACAGGGGTCTACGAGCAGTACTTC	CASSTGVYEQYF
.	TRBV9	.	TRBJ1-2	TGTGCCAGCAGCGTAGGCCCGGGGGCGGACTATGGCTACACCTTC	CASSVGPGADYGYTF
TRBD2	TRBV19	.	TRBJ2-3	TGTGCCAGTAGTACCAGCGGGAGGTCCACAGATACGCAGTATTTT	CASSTSGRSTDTQYF
.	TRBV5-1	.	TRBJ2-3	TGCGCCAGCAGCGGTGGGGGGCAGTCAGATACGCAGTATTTT	CASSGGGQSDTQYF
TRBD1	TRBV18	.	TRBJ1-1	TGTGCCAGCTCACCGGGACAGGGGATCGACACTGAAGCTTTCTTT	CASSPGQGIDTEAFF
.	TRBV27	.	TRBJ1-4	TGTGCCAGCGGCTCGACTGACTTTTATGAAAAACTGTTTTTT	CASGSTDFYEKLFF
.	TRBV7-9	.	TRBJ2-7	TGTGCCAGCAGCCACCGCATCGGGGGCAGCTCCTACGAGCAGTACTTC	CASSHRIGGSSYEQYF
TRBD1	TRBV29-1	.	TRBJ2-7	TGCAGCGTGAGGACAGGGGGGTCCTACGAGCAGTACTTC	CSVRTGGSYEQYF
.	TRBV9	.	TRBJ2-7	TGTGCCAGCAGCCCCACATCGGGGTACGAGCAGTACTTC	CASSPTSGYEQYF
.	TRBV11-2	.	TRBJ2-7	TGTGCCAGCAGCTTTAACGACGATAATCCCCGACAGTACTTC	CASSFNDDNPRQYF
TRBD1	TRBV11-2	.	TRBJ1-1	TGTGCCAGCAGCTTATTTCGGGGGATGGACAGGGACGGTGACACTGAAGCTTTCTTT	CASSLFRGMDRDGDTEAFF
.	TRBV5-4	.	TRBJ2-1	TGTGCCAGCAGCTTGGGACCGAAAGGGAACGGTGAGCAGTTCTTC	CASSLGPKGNGEQFF
TRBD1	TRBV6-5	once	TRBJ2-7	TGTGCCATCAGTGAGGGACAGGTCTCCTACGAGCAGTACTTC	CAISEGQVSYEQYF
.	TRBV19	.	TRBJ2-3	TGTGCCGCCCGATCGGGAGATACGCAGTATTTT	CAARSGDTQYF
.	TRBV5-4	.	TRBJ2-7	TGTGCCAGCAGCCCGAGGAAGGGCCTCTCCTACGAGCAGTACTTC	CASSPRKGLSYEQYF
.	TRBV15	.	TRBJ2-3	TGTGCCACCAGCAGAGTCGCCCTTTATACGCAGTATTTT	CATSRVALYTQYF
.	TRBV29-1	.	TRBJ2-1	TGCAGCGTCTTAGTGGCTAGAGTAGAATATGAGCAGTTCTTC	CSVLVARVEYEQFF